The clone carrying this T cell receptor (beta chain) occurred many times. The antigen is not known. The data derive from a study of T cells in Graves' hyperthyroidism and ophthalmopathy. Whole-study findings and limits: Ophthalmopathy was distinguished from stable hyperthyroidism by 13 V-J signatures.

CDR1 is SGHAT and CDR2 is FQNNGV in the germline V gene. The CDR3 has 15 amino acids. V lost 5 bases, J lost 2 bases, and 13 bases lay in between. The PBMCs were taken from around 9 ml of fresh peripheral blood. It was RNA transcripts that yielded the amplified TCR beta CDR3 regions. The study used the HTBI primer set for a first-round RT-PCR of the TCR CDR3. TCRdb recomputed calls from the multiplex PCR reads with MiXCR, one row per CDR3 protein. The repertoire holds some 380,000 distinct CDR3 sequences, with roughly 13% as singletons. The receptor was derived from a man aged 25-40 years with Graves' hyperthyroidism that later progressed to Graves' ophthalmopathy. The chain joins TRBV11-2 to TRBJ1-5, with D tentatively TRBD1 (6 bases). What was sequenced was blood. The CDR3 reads CASSQTGNRNQPQHF. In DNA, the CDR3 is TGTGCCAGCAGCCAGACAGGTAACCGCAATCAGCCCCAGCATTTT.